The entry that follows covers one TCR beta chain sequence. Which antigen it targets is not known. Per-base qualities were not stored, and no clone one base away is much larger. Reading the germline V gene gives CDR1 MNHEY and CDR2 SVGAGI. V and J are trimmed by 4 bases and 8 bases, and the gene matches miss 3 bases of the junction. Including cysteine and phenylalanine, the CDR3 has 14 amino acids. The sequence is cut down to CDR3 DNA, 42 bases in frame from base 1. The data were taken from a study of TIL therapy for anti-PD-1-resistant metastatic lung cancer (dated by TCRdb to the early 2020s). For the wider study: Before any PD-1/PD-L1 blockade was given, tumors were harvested, nivolumab was then administered, and patients who progressed went on to receive lymphodepletion, an infusion of expanded TIL, and IL-2. Enrolled patients had a median age of around 49 years (range about 38-75) and a median tumor PD-L1 proportion score of around 6%. Most of the cohort had lung adenocarcinoma, four tumors were EGFR-mutant and two were ALK-rearranged, and half of the patients were current or former smokers. A median non-synonymous tumor mutation burden of about 1.5 mutations per megabase was determined across the cohort by whole-exome sequencing. Clonotypes were tracked across tumor, expanded TIL product and serial blood samples by T cell receptor beta sequencing of tumor and peripheral blood.

The time point label here, explained by the study, means: pre-treatment sample, taken before nivolumab and TIL therapy. A phase I trial run at two centers enrolled adults with stage 4 NSCLC between late 2017 and 2020. Samples were obtained from a single-arm, open-label phase I trial in which tumor-infiltrating lymphocyte therapy with nivolumab was evaluated in advanced non-small cell lung cancer. Blood mononuclear cells from EDTA tubes were isolated by Ficoll gradient, snap-frozen as pellets, and DNA was extracted with a Qiagen mini-prep kit. Using bias-controlled multiplex PCR with the immunoSEQ v3 hsTCRB kit, the TCR beta CDR3 regions were amplified from genomic DNA. The TCR libraries were sequenced on an Illumina NextSeq 500 to roughly 2.1 million read pairs for survey level or 5-6 million read pairs for deep level. The authors processed their data as follows. Clonality was reported by immunoSEQ Analyzer software, which also assigned V, D and J genes and filtered out non-productive sequences. Repertoires were compared using productive Simpson clonality and Morisita overlap index of productive TRB rearrangements between infused TIL and blood. Absolute clonotype counts in blood were estimated by multiplying the lymphocyte count by the CD3+ fraction and by the productive frequency of the clone. This is the immuneACCESS table as TCRdb keeps it, with only in-frame sequences that have V and J called. A part of the clones is gone; compared with another copy, unresolved V genes explain less than half, and the rest is unexplained. V, J and clone size reflect that table, while D and trimming were determined from the DNA. For this sample the table gives some 18,000 clones, of which about 80% were detected only once. The biggest ten clones account for around 2.4% of the sample.

On the study overall, not on this receptor specifically: The study protocol defined all tumor marker inferences as exploratory. Clonotypes from the infused TIL partially replaced the baseline peripheral repertoire and then declined over months, and persistence showed no apparent association with response. The cohort was highly selected, with more treatment-naive, never-smoker and oncogene-addicted patients than typical, limiting generalizability.

This sequence originates from a person aged 25-79 years with non-small cell lung cancer. Recombination joined TRBV6-5 with TRBJ1-6; the junction holds 9 bases that match TRBD1. The sequencing used blood, collected at baseline. The CDR3 is CASSSGQGDSPLHF. Read as DNA, the sequence is TGTGCCAGCAGTTCGGGACAGGGCGATTCACCCCTCCACTTT.